This T cell receptor beta chain was obtained from a study of shared clonotypes between healthy human individuals. Study in general: Each donor's CD8 memory used one plate, CD8 naive two, each CD4 subset three.

Here immunoSEQ multiplex PCR was the method, and the copy in TCRdb shows in-frame clones only, minus some. The sample has nearly 1,000,000 clones, approximately 80% seen once. This CDR3 contains 16 residues. V dropped 0 bases and J dropped 0 bases, with 11 bases sitting between them. The germline V gene encodes CDR1 SGHDN and CDR2 FVKESK. This receptor was obtained from a man between 18 and 35 years old in good health. Sequenced input: memory CD4+ T cells sorted from blood. The subset is: CD45RA-negative fraction. The chain is built from TRBV14 and TRBJ1-1; D not certain. The CDR3 sequence: CASSQDEGRVNTEAFF. The CDR3 DNA reads as TGTGCCAGCAGCCAAGATGAGGGAAGGGTGAACACTGAAGCTTTCTTT.